The 9 T cell receptor beta chains below come from one sample, sequenced in a study of T cells expressing NK-cell markers. TCRdb re-called the 5' RACE reads; one entry per CDR3 protein, DNA not given. There are 300,000 to 500,000 distinct CDR3 sequences in the sample, with around 10% held by the top ten. Sample: blood T cells: a sorted CD56 or NKG2C T cell subset, CD4+ or CD8+ T cells, or bulk PBMC T cells (not recorded which). The receptors stem from a woman in her forties or fifties in good health.

The gene calls are TRBV5-1 and TRBJ2-3; as DNA is missing, the TRBD2 call by TCRdb cannot be tested. The CDR3 covers 18 residues. Germline V gene lookup returns CDR1 SGHRS and CDR2 YFSETQ. CDR3 sequence: CASSSVPGLDMSTDTQYF. Combining the CDR3 with reference TRBV5-1 and TRBJ2-3 gives the whole variable domain KAGVTQTPRYLIKTRGQQVTLSCSPISGHRSVSWYQQTPGQGLQFLFEYFSETQRNKGNFPGRFSGRQFSNSRSEMNVSTLELGDSALYLCASSSVPGLDMSTDTQYFGPGTRLTVL.

The chain uses TRBV30 and TRBJ2-1. The CDR3 runs to 12 residues. The germline V gene has CDR1 GTSNPN and CDR2 SVGIG (reference sequence). CDR3 in amino acids: CAWSRKGNEQFF.

The gene calls are TRBV9 and TRBJ2-3; TCRdb picks TRBD2, but there is no DNA to check that call. This CDR3 spans 15 amino acids. Per germline, CDR1 SGDLS and CDR2 YYNGEE. CDR3 loop: CASSVEAEDTDTQYF.

The chain combines TRBV7-2 with TRBJ2-5; TCRdb's D call of TRBD2 is untestable without DNA. Germline CDR1 and CDR2: SGHTA and FQGNSA. The CDR3 is made up of 18 amino acids. Here the CDR3 reads CASSLVTSGRIAQETQYF.

The chain couples TRBV20-1 to TRBJ1-2. From germline, CDR1 is DFQATT and CDR2 SNEGSKA (reference sequence). The CDR3 has 14 amino acids. The CDR3 is CSARGGGSRNGYTF.

The chain combines TRBV9 with TRBJ2-3. The V gene's germline CDR1 is SGDLS and CDR2 YYNGEE. The CDR3 is 12 amino acids. CDR3 sequence reads: CASSVDADTQYF.

The chain is built from TRBV18 and TRBJ1-1; the D call of TRBD1 rests on TCRdb alone, since no DNA is present to check it. This CDR3 has 14 amino acids. In germline, CDR1 is KGHSH, CDR2 LQKENI. CDR3 region: CASSPEQGNTEAFF.

The V call is TRBV5-1, the J call TRBJ1-5; the TCRdb call, TRBD1, lacks DNA for checking. The CDR3 is 15 amino acids. Germline-derived CDR1 and CDR2 are SGHRS and YFSETQ. CDR3 protein: CASSRLGGRDQPQHF. The full variable domain, its missing parts supplied by reference TRBV5-1 and TRBJ1-5, is KAGVTQTPRYLIKTRGQQVTLSCSPISGHRSVSWYQQTPGQGLQFLFEYFSETQRNKGNFPGRFSGRQFSNSRSEMNVSTLELGDSALYLCASSRLGGRDQPQHFGDGTRLSIL.

CDR3 residues: CASSGEDNEQFF. This chain connects TRBV5-6 to TRBJ2-1; the TCRdb call, TRBD2, lacks DNA for checking. The CDR3 length is 12 residues. Germline CDR1 is SGHDT and CDR2 is YYEEEE.